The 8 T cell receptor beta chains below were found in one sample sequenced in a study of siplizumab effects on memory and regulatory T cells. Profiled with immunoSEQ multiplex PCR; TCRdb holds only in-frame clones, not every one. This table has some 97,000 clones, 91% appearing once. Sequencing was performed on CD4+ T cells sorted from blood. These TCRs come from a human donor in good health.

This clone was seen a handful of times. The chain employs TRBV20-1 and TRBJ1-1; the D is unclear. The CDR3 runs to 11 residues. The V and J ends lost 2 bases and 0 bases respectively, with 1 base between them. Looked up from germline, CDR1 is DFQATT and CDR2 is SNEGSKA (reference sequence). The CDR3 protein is CSARLNTEAFF. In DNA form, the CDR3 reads TGCAGTGCTAGACTGAACACTGAAGCTTTCTTT.

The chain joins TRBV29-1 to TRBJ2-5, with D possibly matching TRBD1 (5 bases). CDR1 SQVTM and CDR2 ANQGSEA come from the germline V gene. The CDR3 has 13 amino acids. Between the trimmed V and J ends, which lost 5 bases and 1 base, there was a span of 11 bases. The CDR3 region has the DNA TGCAGCGTTCTGACAGTGAGCCAAGAGACCCAGTACTTC. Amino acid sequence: CSVLTVSQETQYF.

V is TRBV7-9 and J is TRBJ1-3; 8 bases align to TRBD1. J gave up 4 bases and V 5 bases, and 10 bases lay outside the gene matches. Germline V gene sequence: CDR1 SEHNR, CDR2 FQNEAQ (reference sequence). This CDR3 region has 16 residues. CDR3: CASSPAQGAYGNTIYF. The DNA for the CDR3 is TGTGCCAGCAGCCCCGCGCAGGGGGCCTACGGAAACACCATATATTTT.

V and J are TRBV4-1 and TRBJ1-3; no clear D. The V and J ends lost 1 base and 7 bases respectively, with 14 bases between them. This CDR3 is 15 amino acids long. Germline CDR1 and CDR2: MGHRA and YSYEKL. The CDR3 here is CASSQASGQWNTIYF. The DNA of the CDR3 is TGCGCCAGCAGCCAAGCCAGCGGGCAGTGGAACACCATATATTTT.

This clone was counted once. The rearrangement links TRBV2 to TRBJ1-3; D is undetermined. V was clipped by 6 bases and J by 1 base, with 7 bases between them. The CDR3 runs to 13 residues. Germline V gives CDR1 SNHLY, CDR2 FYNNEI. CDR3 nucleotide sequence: TGTGCCAGCAGACCGACATCTGGAAACACCATATATTTT. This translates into CASRPTSGNTIYF.

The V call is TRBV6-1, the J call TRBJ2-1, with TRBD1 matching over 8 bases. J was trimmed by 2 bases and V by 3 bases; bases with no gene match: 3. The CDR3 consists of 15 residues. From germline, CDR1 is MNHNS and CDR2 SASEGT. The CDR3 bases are TGTGCCAGCAGTGACGAGACAGGGGCCTACAATGAGCAGTTCTTC. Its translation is CASSDETGAYNEQFF.

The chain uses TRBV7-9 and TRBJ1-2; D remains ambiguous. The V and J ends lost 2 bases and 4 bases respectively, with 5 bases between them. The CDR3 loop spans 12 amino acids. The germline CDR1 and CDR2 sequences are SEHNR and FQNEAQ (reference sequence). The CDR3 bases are TGTGCCAGCAGCTTACCCGGCTATGGCTACACCTTC. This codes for CASSLPGYGYTF.

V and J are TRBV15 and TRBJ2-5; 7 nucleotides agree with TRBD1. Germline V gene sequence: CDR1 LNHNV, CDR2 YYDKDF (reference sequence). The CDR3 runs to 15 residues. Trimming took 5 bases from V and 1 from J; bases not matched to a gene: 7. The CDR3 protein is CATSGWGQPQETQYF. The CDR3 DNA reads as TGTGCCACCAGCGGCTGGGGACAGCCCCAAGAGACCCAGTACTTC.